The 8 T cell receptor beta chains presented below share a single source sample, sequenced in a study of graft-versus-host responses after intestinal transplantation. The data were produced by immunoSEQ multiplex PCR, yet TCRdb's version contains in-frame clones alone and is incomplete. Of over 85,000 clones in the sample, approximately 92% were seen once. These receptors' antigens are unknown. The input for sequencing was unstimulated CD8+ T cells sorted from spleen or lymph node cells, taken before intestinal transplant. Receptors were obtained from a human donor who received an intestinal transplant.

On this clone itself: One end of the junction is discordant with germline, which a read error may explain. The genes are TRBV4-1 and TRBJ1-2; D is ambiguous. Germline CDR1 reads MGHRA; CDR2 reads YSYEKL. The CDR3 sequence is 15 residues long. CDR3 nucleotide sequence: TGCGCCAGCAGCCAAGACTCCGCGACTAACTATGGCTGCACCTTC. Amino acid sequence: CASSQDSATNYGCTF.

The V and J genes are TRBV27 and TRBJ2-2; a possible D gene is TRBD2 (7 bases). V dropped 8 bases and J dropped 4 bases, with 17 bases sitting between them. This CDR3 is 15 amino acids long. CDR1 and CDR2 (germline): MNHEY, SMNVEV (reference sequence). CDR3 sequence: CASLKQGGGTGELFF. Here the CDR3 DNA reads TGTGCCAGCTTGAAGCAGGGAGGGGGCACCGGGGAGCTGTTTTTT.

This rearrangement joins TRBV7-9 to TRBJ2-2; the match to TRBD2 covers 9 bases. CDR1 is SEHNR, CDR2 FQNEAQ, per germline (reference sequence). V lost 8 bases, J lost 7 bases, and 14 bases stayed unmatched. The CDR3 is 16 amino acids. The CDR3 sequence: CASAPISGSGVGELFF. CDR3 DNA sequence: TGTGCCAGCGCTCCAATTAGCGGGAGTGGGGTCGGGGAGCTGTTTTTT.

This sequence joins TRBV28 and TRBJ2-2; 8 nucleotides align to TRBD1. This CDR3 has 15 amino acids. V lost 5 bases and J lost 3; bases outside the gene matches: 5. Germline CDR1 MDHEN, CDR2 SYDVKM. The CDR3 sequence: CASSQGQVDTGELFF. DNA for the CDR3: TGTGCCAGCAGTCAGGGACAGGTTGACACCGGGGAGCTGTTTTTT.

The chain couples TRBV6-5 to TRBJ2-4; D may be TRBD1 (5 bases). The CDR3 contains 15 residues. V was shortened by 6 bases and J by 5 bases, with 17 bases between the two germline ends. From germline, CDR1 is MNHEY and CDR2 SVGAGI. CDR3 DNA: TGTGCCAGCAGCCCCCGACAGACTGGACAAAACATTCAGTACTTC. The encoded protein is CASSPRQTGQNIQYF.

The rearrangement uses TRBV27 and TRBJ2-7, with D perhaps matching TRBD2 (6 bases). Germline V gene sequence: CDR1 MNHEY, CDR2 SMNVEV (reference sequence). The CDR3 has 14 amino acids. Trimming stripped 4 bases from V and 2 bases from J, with 12 bases between. The CDR3 sequence: CASSYAGPAYEQYF. The CDR3 nucleotides are TGTGCCAGCAGTTATGCGGGGCCAGCCTACGAGCAGTACTTC.

CDR3: CSAGLGQGAVYGSEQFF. CDR3 DNA sequence: TGCAGCGCCGGCCTGGGACAGGGGGCGGTTTACGGATCCGAGCAGTTCTTC. This chain connects TRBV29-1 to TRBJ2-1, with TRBD1 matching over 12 bases. Losses at the gene ends were 7 bases for V and 10 bases for J; bases not matched to a gene: 20. CDR3 length equals 17 residues. In germline, CDR1 is SQVTM, CDR2 ANQGSEA.

This clone was counted a single time. The chain couples TRBV6-5 to TRBJ2-1; D is unresolved. Looked up from germline, CDR1 is MNHEY and CDR2 is SVGAGI. The CDR3 consists of 13 residues. V lost 0 bases and J lost 5, with 5 bases in between. CDR3 amino acids: CASSYSSDNEQFF. CDR3 nucleotides: TGTGCCAGCAGTTACTCGTCGGACAATGAGCAGTTCTTC.